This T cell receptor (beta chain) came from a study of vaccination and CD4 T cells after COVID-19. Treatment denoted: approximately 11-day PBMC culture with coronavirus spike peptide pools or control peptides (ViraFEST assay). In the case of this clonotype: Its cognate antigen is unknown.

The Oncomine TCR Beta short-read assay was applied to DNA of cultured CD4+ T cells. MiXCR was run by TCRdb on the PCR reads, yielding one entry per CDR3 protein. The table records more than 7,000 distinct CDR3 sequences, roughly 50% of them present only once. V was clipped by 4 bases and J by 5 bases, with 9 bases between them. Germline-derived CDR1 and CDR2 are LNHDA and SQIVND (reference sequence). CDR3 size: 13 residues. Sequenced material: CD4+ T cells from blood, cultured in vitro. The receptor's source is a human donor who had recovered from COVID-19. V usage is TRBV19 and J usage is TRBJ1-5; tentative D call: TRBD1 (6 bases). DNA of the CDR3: TGTGCCAGTAGTAACAGGGTTGATCAGCCCCAGCATTTT. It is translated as CASSNRVDQPQHF.